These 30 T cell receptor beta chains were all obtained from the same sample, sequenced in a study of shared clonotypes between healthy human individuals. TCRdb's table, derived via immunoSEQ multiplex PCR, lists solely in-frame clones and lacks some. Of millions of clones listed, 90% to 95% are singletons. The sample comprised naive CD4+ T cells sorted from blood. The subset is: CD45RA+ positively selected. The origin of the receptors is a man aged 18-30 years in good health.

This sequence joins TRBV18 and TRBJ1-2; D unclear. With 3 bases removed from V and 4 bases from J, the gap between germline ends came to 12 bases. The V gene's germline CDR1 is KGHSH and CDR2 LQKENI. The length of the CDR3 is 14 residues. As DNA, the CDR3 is TGTGCCAGCTCACCCGTCCCCGTTAGCTATGGCTACACCTTC. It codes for CASSPVPVSYGYTF.

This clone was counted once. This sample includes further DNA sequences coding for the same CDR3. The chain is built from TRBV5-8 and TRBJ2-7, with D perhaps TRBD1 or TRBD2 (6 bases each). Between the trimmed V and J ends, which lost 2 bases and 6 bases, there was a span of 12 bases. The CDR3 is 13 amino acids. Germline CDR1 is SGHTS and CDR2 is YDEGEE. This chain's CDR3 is CASSLVRGGEQYF. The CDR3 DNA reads TGTGCCAGCAGCTTAGTCAGGGGAGGCGAGCAGTACTTC.

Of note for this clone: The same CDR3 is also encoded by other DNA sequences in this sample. The CDR3 region is CASSFGQNYGYTF. CDR3 DNA sequence: TGTGCCAGCAGCTTCGGGCAGAACTATGGCTACACCTTC. The chain employs TRBV5-4 and TRBJ1-2; D not resolved. There are 13 residues in the CDR3. V was clipped by 2 bases and J by 2 bases, with 7 bases between them. Germline CDR1 is SGHNT and CDR2 is YYREEE (reference sequence).

CDR3 sequence reads: CASSQPGLAGGITDTQYF. The CDR3 DNA sequence: TGCGCCAGCAGCCAGCCGGGACTAGCGGGAGGAATCACAGATACGCAGTATTTT. The chain carries TRBV4-3 and TRBJ2-3; 15 bases map to TRBD2. Germline CDR1 is LGHNA and CDR2 is YSLEER. The CDR3 runs to 18 residues. V gave up 3 bases and J gave up 2 bases; unmatched junction bases: 6.

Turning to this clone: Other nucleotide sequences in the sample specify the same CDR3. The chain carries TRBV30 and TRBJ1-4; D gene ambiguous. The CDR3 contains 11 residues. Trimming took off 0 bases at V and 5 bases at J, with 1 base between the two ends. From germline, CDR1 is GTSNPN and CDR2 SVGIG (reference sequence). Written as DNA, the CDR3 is TGTGCCTGGAGTGTCAATGAAAAACTGTTTTTT. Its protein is CAWSVNEKLFF. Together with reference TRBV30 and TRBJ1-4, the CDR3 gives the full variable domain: SQTIHQWPATLVQPVGSPLSLECTVEGTSNPNLYWYRQAAGRGLQLLFYSVGIGQISSEVPQNLSASRPQDRQFILSSKKLLLSDSGFYLCAWSVNEKLFFGSGTQLSVL.

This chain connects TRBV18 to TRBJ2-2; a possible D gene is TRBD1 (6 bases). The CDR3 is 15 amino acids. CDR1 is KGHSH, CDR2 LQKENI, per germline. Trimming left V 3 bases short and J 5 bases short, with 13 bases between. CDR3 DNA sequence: TGTGCCAGCTCACCGAACTCAGGGGATACCGGGGAGCTGTTTTTT. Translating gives CASSPNSGDTGELFF.

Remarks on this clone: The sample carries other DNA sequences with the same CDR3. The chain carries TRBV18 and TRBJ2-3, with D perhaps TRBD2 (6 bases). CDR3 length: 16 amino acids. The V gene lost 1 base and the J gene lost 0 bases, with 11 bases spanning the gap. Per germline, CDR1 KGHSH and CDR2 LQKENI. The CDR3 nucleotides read TGTGCCAGCTCACCACGCCTAGCGCCCAGCACAGATACGCAGTATTTT. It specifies CASSPRLAPSTDTQYF.

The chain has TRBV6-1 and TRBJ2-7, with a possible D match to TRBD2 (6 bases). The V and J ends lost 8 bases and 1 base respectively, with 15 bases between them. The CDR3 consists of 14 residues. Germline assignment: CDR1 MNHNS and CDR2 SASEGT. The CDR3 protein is CASESGGTSYEQYF. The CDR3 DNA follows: TGTGCCAGCGAAAGTGGAGGGACTTCCTACGAGCAGTACTTC.

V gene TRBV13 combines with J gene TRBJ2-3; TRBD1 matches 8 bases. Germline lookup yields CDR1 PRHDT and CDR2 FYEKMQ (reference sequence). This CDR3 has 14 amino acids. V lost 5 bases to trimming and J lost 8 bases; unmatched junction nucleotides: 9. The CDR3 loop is CASSPRQGMGTQYF. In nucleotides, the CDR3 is TGTGCCAGCAGCCCTAGACAGGGGATGGGTACGCAGTATTTT.

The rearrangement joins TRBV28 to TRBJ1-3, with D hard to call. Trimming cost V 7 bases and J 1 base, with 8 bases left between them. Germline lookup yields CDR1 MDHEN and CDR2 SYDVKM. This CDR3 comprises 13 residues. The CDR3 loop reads CASNLQSGNTIYF. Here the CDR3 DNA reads TGTGCCAGCAACCTCCAATCTGGAAACACCATATATTTT.

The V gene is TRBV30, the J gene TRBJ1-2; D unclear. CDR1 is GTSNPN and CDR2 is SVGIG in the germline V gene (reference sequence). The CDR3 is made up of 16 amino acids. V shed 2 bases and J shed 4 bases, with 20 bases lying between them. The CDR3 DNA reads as TGTGCCTGGAGTACCGCAAACAGCCAGAGTACCTATGGCTACACCTTC. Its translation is CAWSTANSQSTYGYTF.

The CDR3 here is CASSLEGQRSRYEQYF. In nucleotides, the CDR3 is TGTGCCAGCAGCTTAGAGGGACAGAGGTCCCGCTACGAGCAGTACTTC. The chain is built from TRBV11-2 and TRBJ2-7; 7 positions agree with TRBD1. The germline V gene encodes CDR1 SGHAT and CDR2 FQNNGV. The CDR3 extends over 16 amino acids. The ends lost 0 bases at V and 3 bases at J; junction bases unmatched: 8.

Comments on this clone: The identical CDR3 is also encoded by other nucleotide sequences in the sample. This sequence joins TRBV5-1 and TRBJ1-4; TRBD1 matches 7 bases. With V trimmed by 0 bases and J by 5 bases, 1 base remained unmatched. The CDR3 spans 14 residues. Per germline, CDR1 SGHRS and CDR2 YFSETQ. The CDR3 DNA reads TGCGCCAGCAGCTTGGGCAGGGGGAATGAAAAACTGTTTTTT. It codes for CASSLGRGNEKLFF.

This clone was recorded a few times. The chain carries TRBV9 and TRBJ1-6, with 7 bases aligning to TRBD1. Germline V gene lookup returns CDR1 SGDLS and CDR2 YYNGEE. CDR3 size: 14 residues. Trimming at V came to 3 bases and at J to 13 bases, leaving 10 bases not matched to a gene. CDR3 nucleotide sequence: TGTGCCAGCAGCGATGGGACAGCCCCAGTCCCCCTCCACTTT. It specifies CASSDGTAPVPLHF. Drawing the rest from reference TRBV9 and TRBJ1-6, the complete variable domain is DSGVTQTPKHLITATGQRVTLRCSPRSGDLSVYWYQQSLDQGLQFLIQYYNGEERAKGNILERFSAQQFPDLHSELNLSSLELGDSALYFCASSDGTAPVPLHFGNGTRLTVT.

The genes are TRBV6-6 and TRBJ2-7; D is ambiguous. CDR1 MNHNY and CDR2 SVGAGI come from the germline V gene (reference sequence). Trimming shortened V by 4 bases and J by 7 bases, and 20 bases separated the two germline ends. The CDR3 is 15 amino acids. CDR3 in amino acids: CASSFNRPPLAEQYF. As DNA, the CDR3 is TGTGCCAGCAGTTTCAATCGTCCACCGCTGGCGGAGCAGTACTTC.

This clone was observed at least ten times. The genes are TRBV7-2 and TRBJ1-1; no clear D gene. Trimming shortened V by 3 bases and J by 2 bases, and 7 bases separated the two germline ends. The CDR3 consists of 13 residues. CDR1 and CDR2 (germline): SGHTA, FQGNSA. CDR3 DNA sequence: TGTGCCAGCAGCTTCTATGGCAACACTGAAGCTTTCTTT. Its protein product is CASSFYGNTEAFF.

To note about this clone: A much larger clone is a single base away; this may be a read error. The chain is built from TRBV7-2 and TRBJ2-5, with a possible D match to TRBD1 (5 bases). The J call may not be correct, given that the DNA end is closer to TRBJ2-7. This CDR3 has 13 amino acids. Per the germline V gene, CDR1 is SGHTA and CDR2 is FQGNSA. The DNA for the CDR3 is TGTGCCAGCAGCCAGGGCAGGGTGTACGAGCAGTACTTC. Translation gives CASSQGRVYEQYF.

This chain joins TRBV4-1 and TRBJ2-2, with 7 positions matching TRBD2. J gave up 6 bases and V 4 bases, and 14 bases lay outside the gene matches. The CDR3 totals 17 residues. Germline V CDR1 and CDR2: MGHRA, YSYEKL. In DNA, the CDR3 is TGCGCCAGCAGCCTTGGGGGACTAATTATTGGCGCCGGGGAGCTGTTTTTT. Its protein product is CASSLGGLIIGAGELFF.

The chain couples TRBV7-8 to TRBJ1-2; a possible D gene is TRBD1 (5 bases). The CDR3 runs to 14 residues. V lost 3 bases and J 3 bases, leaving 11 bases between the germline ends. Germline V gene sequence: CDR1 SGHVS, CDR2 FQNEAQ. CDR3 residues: CASSLGRNYYGYTF. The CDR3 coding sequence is TGTGCCAGCAGCTTGGGACGGAACTACTATGGCTACACCTTC.

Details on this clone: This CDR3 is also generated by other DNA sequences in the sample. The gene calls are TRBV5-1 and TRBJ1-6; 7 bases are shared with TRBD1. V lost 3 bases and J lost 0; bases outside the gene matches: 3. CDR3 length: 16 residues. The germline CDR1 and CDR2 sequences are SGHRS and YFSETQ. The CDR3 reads CASSSGQSSYNSPLHF. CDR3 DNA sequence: TGCGCCAGCAGCTCGGGACAGAGCTCCTATAATTCACCCCTCCACTTT.

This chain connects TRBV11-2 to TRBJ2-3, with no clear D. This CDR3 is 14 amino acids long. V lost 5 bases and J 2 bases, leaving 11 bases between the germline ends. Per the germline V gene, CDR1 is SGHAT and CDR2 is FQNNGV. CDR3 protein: CASSRPPTTDTQYF. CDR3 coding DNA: TGTGCCAGCAGCCGCCCACCCACCACAGATACGCAGTATTTT.

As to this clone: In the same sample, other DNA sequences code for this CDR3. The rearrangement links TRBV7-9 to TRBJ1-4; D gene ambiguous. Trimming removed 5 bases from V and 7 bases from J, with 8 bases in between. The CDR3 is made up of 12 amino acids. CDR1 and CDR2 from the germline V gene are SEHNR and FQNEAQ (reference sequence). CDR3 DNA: TGTGCCAGCAGCCCTTCCGGTGAAAAACTGTTTTTT. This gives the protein CASSPSGEKLFF. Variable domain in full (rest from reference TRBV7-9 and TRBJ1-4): DTGVSQNPRHKITKRGQNVTFRCDPISEHNRLYWYRQTLGQGPEFLTYFQNEAQLEKSRLLSDRFSAERPKGSFSTLEIQRTEQGDSAMYLCASSPSGEKLFFGSGTQLSVL.

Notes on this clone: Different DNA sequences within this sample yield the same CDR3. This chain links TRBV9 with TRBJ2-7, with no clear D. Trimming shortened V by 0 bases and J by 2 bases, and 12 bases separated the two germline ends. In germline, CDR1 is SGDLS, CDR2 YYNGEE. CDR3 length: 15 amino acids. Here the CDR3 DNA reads TGTGCCAGCAGCGTAGAGGCAGGACGAACCTACGAGCAGTACTTC. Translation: CASSVEAGRTYEQYF. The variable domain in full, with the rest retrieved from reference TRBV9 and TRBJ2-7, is DSGVTQTPKHLITATGQRVTLRCSPRSGDLSVYWYQQSLDQGLQFLIQYYNGEERAKGNILERFSAQQFPDLHSELNLSSLELGDSALYFCASSVEAGRTYEQYFGPGTRLTVT.

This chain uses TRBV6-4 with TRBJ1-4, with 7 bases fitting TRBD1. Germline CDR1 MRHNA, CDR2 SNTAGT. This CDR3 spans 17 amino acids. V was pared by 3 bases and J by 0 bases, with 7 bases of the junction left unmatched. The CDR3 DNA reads TGTGCCAGCAGTGAAGCCGGGACAGACACAACTAATGAAAAACTGTTTTTT. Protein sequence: CASSEAGTDTTNEKLFF.

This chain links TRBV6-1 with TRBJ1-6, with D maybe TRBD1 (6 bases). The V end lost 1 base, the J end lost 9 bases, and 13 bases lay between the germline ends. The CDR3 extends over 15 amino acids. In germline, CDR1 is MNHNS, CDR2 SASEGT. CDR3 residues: CASSEGTGLSSPLHF. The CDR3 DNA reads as TGTGCCAGCAGTGAAGGAACAGGGTTAAGTTCACCCCTCCACTTT.

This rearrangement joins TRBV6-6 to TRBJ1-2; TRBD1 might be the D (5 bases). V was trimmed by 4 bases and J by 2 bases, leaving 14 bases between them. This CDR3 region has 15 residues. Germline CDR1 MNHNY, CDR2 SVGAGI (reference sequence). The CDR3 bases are TGTGCCAGCAGTTTTGGTCGGGGCGCCAACTATGGCTACACCTTC. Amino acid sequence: CASSFGRGANYGYTF.

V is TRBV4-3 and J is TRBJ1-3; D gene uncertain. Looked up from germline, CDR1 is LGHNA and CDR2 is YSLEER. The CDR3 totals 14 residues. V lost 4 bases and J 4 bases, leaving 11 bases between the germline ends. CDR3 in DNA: TGCGCCAGCAGCCCCGAGTTGGGGGGAAACACCATATATTTT. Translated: CASSPELGGNTIYF.

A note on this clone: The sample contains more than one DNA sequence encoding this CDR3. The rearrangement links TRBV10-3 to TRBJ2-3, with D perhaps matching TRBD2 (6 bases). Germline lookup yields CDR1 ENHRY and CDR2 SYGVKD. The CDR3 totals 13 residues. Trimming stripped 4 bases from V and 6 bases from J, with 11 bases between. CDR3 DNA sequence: TGTGCCATCAGTGGCGGGACTGTCGATACGCAGTATTTT. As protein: CAISGGTVDTQYF.

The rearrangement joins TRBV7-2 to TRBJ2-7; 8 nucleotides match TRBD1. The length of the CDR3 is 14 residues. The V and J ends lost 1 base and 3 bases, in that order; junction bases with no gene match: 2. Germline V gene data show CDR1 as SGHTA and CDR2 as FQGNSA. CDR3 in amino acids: CASSLDTGGYEQYF. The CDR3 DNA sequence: TGTGCCAGCAGCTTAGATACAGGGGGCTACGAGCAGTACTTC. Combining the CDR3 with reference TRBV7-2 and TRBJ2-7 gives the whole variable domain GAGVSQSPSNKVTEKGKDVELRCDPISGHTALYWYRQSLGQGLEFLIYFQGNSAPDKSGLPSDRFSAERTGGSVSTLTIQRTQQEDSAVYLCASSLDTGGYEQYFGPGTRLTVT.

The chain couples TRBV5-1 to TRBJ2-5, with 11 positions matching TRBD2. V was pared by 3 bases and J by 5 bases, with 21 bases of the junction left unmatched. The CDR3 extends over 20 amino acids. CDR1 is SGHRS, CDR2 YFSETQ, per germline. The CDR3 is CASSSILAGGGSIPLETQYF. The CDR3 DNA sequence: TGCGCCAGCAGCTCGATTCTAGCGGGAGGTGGTTCGATTCCCCTGGAGACCCAGTACTTC.